This record looks at one T cell receptor (beta chain) sequence and its context. Trimming took 4 bases from V and 7 from J, leaving 9 bases between them. This CDR3 comprises 11 residues. Germline V gives CDR1 SQVTM, CDR2 ANQGSEA. The sample is drawn from a study of CD8 T cells in Susac syndrome. The multiple sclerosis controls, all treatment-naive patients, had relapsing-remitting disease that was stable or active. The authors negatively isolated CD8+ and CD4+ T cells and FACS-enriched TEMRA cells. Random hexamers were used to reverse transcribe an amount of roughly 0.45 to 1 ug RNA. Amplification of TCR beta CDR3 across 54 Vbeta and 13 Jbeta was performed with immunoSEQ multiplex PCR. TCRdb passed the immunoSEQ multiplex PCR reads through MiXCR, listing each CDR3 protein once. The sample carries 120,000 or so distinct CDR3 sequences, roughly 94% recorded once.

Sequencing used CD4+ T cells from PBMCs. The rearrangement links TRBV29-1 to TRBJ2-3, with D unclear. The source of this sequence is a human donor with multiple sclerosis. The CDR3 nucleotides read TGCAGCGTTGGGTTGGCTAATACGCAGTATTTT. Residues: CSVGLANTQYF.